This TCR beta chain emerged from a study of cytomegalovirus exposure and HLA in healthy donors. Study-wide background: Assignment to the Caucasian-associated ancestry cluster applied to more than 75% of the 300 to 500 genotyped donors.

PCR primers comprised 60 Vbeta and 13 Jbeta primers. The protocol was immunoSEQ multiplex PCR, while the TCRdb copy is restricted to in-frame clones and leaves out a portion. Of roughly 190,000 clones listed, 80% to 85% were seen once; the top ten hold approximately 1%. Study-wide findings and caveats: Altogether, some 160 TCR beta chains were recorded as cytomegalovirus-associated. Within an earlier analysis, most TCR beta V segments proved productive either about 87% or about 30% of the time. Later analysis placed DRB1 highest and HLA-C lowest in TCR association rates, which differed by HLA locus.

Trimming shortened V by 2 bases and J by 0 bases, and 14 bases separated the two germline ends. Germline V lookup: CDR1 SGHVS, CDR2 FQNEAQ. The CDR3 has 17 residues. As for this clone: Its antigen remains unidentified.

J is TRBJ2-1 and V is TRBV7-8; D unclear. This TCR was recovered from a woman aged 40 to 49 in good health and CMV-seronegative. The sequenced material came from PBMCs. The CDR3 region has the DNA TGTGCCAGCAGCTTATCACGACAACCGAGCTCCTACAATGAGCAGTTCTTC. Amino acid sequence: CASSLSRQPSSYNEQFF.